This T cell receptor (beta chain) is from a study of cytomegalovirus exposure and HLA in healthy donors. Study observations and caveats: About 87% or about 30% of the time was how often most TCR beta V segments were productive, according to an earlier analysis.

The CDR3 covers 14 residues. Trimming cost V 3 bases and J 5 bases; bases outside gene matches: 7. CDR1 and CDR2 from the germline V gene are SGHDT and YYEEEE. PCR used 60 Vbeta primers and 13 Jbeta primers. Assay used: immunoSEQ multiplex PCR; TCRdb lists only in-frame clones, some missing. The data contain approximately 160,000 clones, over 75% of them seen just once; the ten biggest clones take up roughly 0.7%. In regard to this clone: Antigen unknown.

The sequence derives from a male donor in good health and CMV-seronegative. This chain connects TRBV5-6 to TRBJ2-5, with 7 bases identical to TRBD2. The source material was PBMCs. The CDR3 DNA is TGTGCCAGCAGCTACTCGGGGGGTGGGGAGACCCAGTACTTC. Translated, it gives CASSYSGGGETQYF.